This T cell receptor beta chain was observed in a study of T cells in Graves' hyperthyroidism and ophthalmopathy. Broader study findings: Among thyroid clonotypes expanded above 0.001, most also appeared in blood.

The investigators amplified TCR beta CDR3 regions from RNA transcripts. A first-round RT-PCR of the TCR CDR3 used the HTBI primer set. TCRdb re-analysed the multiplex PCR reads in MiXCR, keeping a single row per CDR3 protein. The sample holds over 500,000 distinct CDR3 sequences; about 15% are singletons and the top ten take approximately 15%. Stable Graves' hyperthyroidism meant no ophthalmopathy progression within 18 months. Not enrolled were patients with uncontrolled infection, other autoimmune disease, pregnancy or lactation. Turning to this clonotype: Its target is not known. This may be a read error, as it is one base from a much larger clone.

The TCR was taken from a woman in her 40s with Graves' hyperthyroidism. Sequenced: blood.

The CDR3 region has the DNA TGTGCCAGCAGCTTAGGGACAGGGAAGACCTGCGAGCAGTACTTC. Protein sequence: CASSLGTGKTCEQYF. This chain connects TRBV7-9 to TRBJ2-7, with 8 bases aligning to TRBD1. This CDR3 is 15 amino acids long. The germline CDR1 and CDR2 sequences are SEHNR and FQNEAQ (reference sequence). Trimming removed 1 base from V and 6 bases from J; junction bases left unmatched: 8.